This T cell receptor (beta chain) derives from a study of blood T cell repertoires in COVID-19. Libraries were prepared by immunoSEQ multiplex PCR; TCRdb keeps only in-frame clonotypes and omits some of them. The table shows over 85,000 clones, with just over 75% occurring only once. The TCR originated in a woman at least 80 years old with acute or convalescent COVID-19. Sequencing was performed on peripheral blood.

The CDR3 DNA sequence: TGCGCCAGCAGCCAAGAGGCTCTAACAGGCACGAGCAATCAGCCCCAGCATTTT. It translates to CASSQEALTGTSNQPQHF. This chain uses TRBV4-1 with TRBJ1-5, with a possible D match to TRBD1 (5 bases). Germline CDR1 and CDR2: MGHRA and YSYEKL. The CDR3 is 18 residues long. Between the trimmed V and J ends, which lost 0 bases and 1 base, there was a span of 16 bases.